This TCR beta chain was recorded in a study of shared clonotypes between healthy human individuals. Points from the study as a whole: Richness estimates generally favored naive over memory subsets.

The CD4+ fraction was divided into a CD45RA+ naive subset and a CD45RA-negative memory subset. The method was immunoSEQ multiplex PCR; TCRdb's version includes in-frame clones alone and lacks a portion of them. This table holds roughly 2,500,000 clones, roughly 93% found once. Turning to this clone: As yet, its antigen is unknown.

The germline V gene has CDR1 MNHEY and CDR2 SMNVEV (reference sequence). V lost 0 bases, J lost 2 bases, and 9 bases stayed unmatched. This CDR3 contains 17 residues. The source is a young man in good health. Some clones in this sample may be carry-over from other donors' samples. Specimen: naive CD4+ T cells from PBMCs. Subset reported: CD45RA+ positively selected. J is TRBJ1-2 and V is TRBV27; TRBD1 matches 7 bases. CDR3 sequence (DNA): TGTGCCAGCAGTTTATCACCCGCAGGGGGACCGAACTATGGCTACACCTTC. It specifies CASSLSPAGGPNYGYTF.